What follows are 24 T cell receptor beta chains derived from one specimen sequenced in a study of T cell responses to AZD1222 COVID-19 vaccine. Profiling relied on immunoSEQ multiplex PCR, and the TCRdb table lists in-frame clones only, not all of them. This sample yields more than 95,000 clones, of which more than 70% are seen a single time; 1.5% to 1.7% belongs to the top ten. The specimen comprised peripheral blood, sampled on day 0 of AZD1222 vaccination. Source of these receptors: an adult in good health.

This chain uses TRBV9 with TRBJ2-7, with 9 bases identical to TRBD2. The CDR3 runs 14 residues. Per germline, CDR1 SGDLS and CDR2 YYNGEE. J was trimmed by 3 bases and V by 6 bases; bases with no gene match: 7. In DNA, the CDR3 is TGTGCCAGCAACCCCGGGACTAGCAGCTACGAGCAGTACTTC. Residues: CASNPGTSSYEQYF.

V usage is TRBV12-3 or TRBV12-4 and J usage is TRBJ2-2, with D uncertain. Between the trimmed V and J ends, which lost 7 bases and 5 bases, there was a span of 5 bases. This CDR3 is 11 amino acids long. CDR3 in DNA: TGTGCCAGCACTCGGACCGGGGAGCTGTTTTTT. This translates into CASTRTGELFF.

The chain carries TRBV9 and TRBJ2-3, with D perhaps being TRBD1 or TRBD2 (5 bases each). CDR3 size: 15 residues. In germline, CDR1 is SGDLS, CDR2 YYNGEE. V lost 2 bases and J lost 4, with 14 bases in between. The CDR3 loop reads CASSVDPKGPDTQYF. In DNA, the CDR3 is TGTGCCAGCAGCGTGGACCCCAAGGGACCAGATACGCAGTATTTT.

The CDR3 DNA sequence: TGCGCCAGCAGCCTTAGGACAGGGAATCATCAGAATTCACCCCTCCACTTT. It specifies CASSLRTGNHQNSPLHF. This chain joins TRBV5-1 and TRBJ1-6; 8 bases fit TRBD1. CDR1 is SGHRS and CDR2 is YFSETQ in the germline V gene. The CDR3 runs 17 residues. Trimming at V came to 4 bases and at J to 7 bases, leaving 13 bases not matched to a gene.

The rearrangement uses TRBV13 and TRBJ1-2; TRBD1 might be the D (5 bases). The ends were cut back, 5 bases at V and 0 bases at J, with 16 bases in the middle. Germline-derived CDR1 and CDR2 are PRHDT and FYEKMQ (reference sequence). This CDR3 is 16 amino acids long. The CDR3: CASSPGRRRANYGYTF. In DNA form, the CDR3 reads TGTGCCAGCAGCCCGGGACGCCGCCGGGCTAACTATGGCTACACCTTC.

The rearrangement links TRBV18 to TRBJ1-2, with a weak D call TRBD1 (6 bases). The V end was cut by 0 bases, the J end by 1 base, with 9 bases between. The CDR3 covers 15 residues. Germline CDR1 is KGHSH and CDR2 is LQKENI. CDR3: CASSPPEGGNYGYTF. The DNA for the CDR3 is TGTGCCAGCTCACCACCGGAGGGGGGTAACTATGGCTACACCTTC.

This chain links TRBV12-3 or TRBV12-4 with TRBJ2-2; perhaps TRBD1 as D (5 bases). V was cut by 5 bases and J by 6 bases, with 10 bases left in between. This CDR3 is built from 13 residues. The CDR3 bases are TGTGCCAGCAGTCGAACAGGCCCCGGGGAGCTGTTTTTT. Encoded protein: CASSRTGPGELFF.

The rearrangement joins TRBV12-3 or TRBV12-4 to TRBJ1-2; 8 bases map to TRBD1. The trim removed 5 bases at V and 9 bases at J, leaving 5 bases unmatched. The CDR3 spans 12 residues. The CDR3 reads CASSGTGSSYTF. Written as DNA, the CDR3 is TGTGCCAGCAGTGGGACAGGAAGCAGCTACACCTTC.

The chain is built from TRBV19 and TRBJ2-2; the match to TRBD2 covers 11 bases. The germline CDR1 and CDR2 sequences are LNHDA and SQIVND (reference sequence). J was trimmed by 5 bases and V by 7 bases; bases with no gene match: 21. The CDR3 is 20 amino acids. The CDR3 nucleotides read TGTGCCAGTAAAATACATGGGCCAGGCGCGCTAGCGGGAGGTACCGGGGAGCTGTTTTTT. Translation gives CASKIHGPGALAGGTGELFF.

The genes are TRBV10-3 and TRBJ1-5; 8 nucleotides align to TRBD1. CDR3 length equals 14 residues. J lost 6 bases, V lost 6 bases, and 7 bases had no gene match. From germline, CDR1 is ENHRY and CDR2 SYGVKD. CDR3 in amino acids: CAIRDRGRGQPQHF. DNA for the CDR3: TGTGCCATCAGAGACAGGGGACGGGGTCAGCCCCAGCATTTT.

The chain has TRBV7-3 and TRBJ1-1, with 7 bases identical to TRBD1. Germline values: CDR1 SGHTA, CDR2 FQGTGA. After removal of 4 bases from V and 5 bases from J, the junction contained 4 bases not matched to a gene. The CDR3 is 13 amino acids. The CDR3 nucleotides read TGTGCCAGCAGCTCCCAGGGGGGGACTGAAGCTTTCTTT. Translation: CASSSQGGTEAFF.

This rearrangement joins TRBV5-4 to TRBJ2-7; a possible D gene is TRBD1 (5 bases). The ends were cut back, 4 bases at V and 7 bases at J, with 12 bases in the middle. Germline lookup yields CDR1 SGHNT and CDR2 YYREEE (reference sequence). CDR3 size: 12 residues. The chain's CDR3 is CASSPARGEQYF. The CDR3 DNA reads TGTGCCAGCAGCCCAGCTAGGGGAGAGCAGTACTTC.

The chain carries TRBV24-1 and TRBJ2-7; D remains ambiguous. V lost 2 bases and J 2 bases, leaving 15 bases between the germline ends. CDR3 size: 16 residues. CDR1 and CDR2 (germline): KGHDR, SFDVKD. The CDR3 region has the DNA TGTGCCACCAGTGATTGGGCAGGCGATGGTGCCTACGAGCAGTACTTC. This gives the protein CATSDWAGDGAYEQYF.

V and J are TRBV5-1 and TRBJ2-3; 8 bases are a match to TRBD2. The junction had 13 bases not matched to a gene; V was cut back by 5 bases and J by 2 bases. The CDR3 covers 17 residues. CDR1 and CDR2 from the germline V gene are SGHRS and YFSETQ. CDR3 bases: TGCGCCAGCAGTCGGGCCCCTAGCGGGTTAACCACAGATACGCAGTATTTT. This sequence encodes CASSRAPSGLTTDTQYF.

This chain links TRBV10-1 with TRBJ1-2, with D possibly being TRBD1 (5 bases). The germline V and J ends were trimmed by 5 bases and 1 base, with 8 bases remaining between them. CDR1 and CDR2 from the germline V gene are WNHNN and SYGVQD (reference sequence). The CDR3 is 13 amino acids. This chain's CDR3 is CASSPGLNYGYTF. The CDR3, as DNA: TGCGCCAGCAGTCCGGGACTTAACTATGGCTACACCTTC.

The gene calls are TRBV7-9 and TRBJ2-1; D is possibly TRBD2 (6 bases). V was cut by 3 bases and J by 6 bases, with 9 bases left in between. Germline V gene data show CDR1 as SEHNR and CDR2 as FQNEAQ (reference sequence). The CDR3 has 13 residues. Here the CDR3 DNA reads TGTGCCAGCAGCTTGGAGGGATCCAATGAGCAGTTCTTC. It yields the protein CASSLEGSNEQFF.

This clone has just a few counts. The chain uses TRBV7-9 and TRBJ1-3; D may be TRBD1 (6 bases). V was cut by 5 bases and J by 3 bases, with 11 bases left in between. Per germline, CDR1 SEHNR and CDR2 FQNEAQ (reference sequence). The CDR3 is made up of 14 amino acids. The CDR3 here is CASSPQDSGNTIYF. CDR3 nucleotide sequence: TGTGCCAGCAGCCCCCAGGACAGTGGAAACACCATATATTTT.

The V gene is TRBV7-9, the J gene TRBJ2-3, with 7 positions matching TRBD2. Germline CDR1 reads SEHNR; CDR2 reads FQNEAQ (reference sequence). This CDR3 is built from 16 residues. The trim removed 1 base at V and 3 bases at J, leaving 7 bases unmatched. The CDR3 DNA reads as TGTGCCAGCAGCTTAGGGAGGGAGGGCCGAACAGATACGCAGTATTTT. Its protein is CASSLGREGRTDTQYF. Combining the CDR3 with reference TRBV7-9 and TRBJ2-3 gives the whole variable domain DTGVSQNPRHKITKRGQNVTFRCDPISEHNRLYWYRQTLGQGPEFLTYFQNEAQLEKSRLLSDRFSAERPKGSFSTLEIQRTEQGDSAMYLCASSLGREGRTDTQYFGPGTRLTVL.

This sequence joins TRBV7-9 and TRBJ1-1; no firm D call. The V and J ends lost 2 bases and 6 bases respectively, with 4 bases between them. CDR1 is SEHNR and CDR2 is FQNEAQ in the germline V gene (reference sequence). The CDR3 has 11 residues. CDR3 nucleotides: TGTGCCAGCAGCTTATCCCCTGAAGCTTTCTTT. It codes for CASSLSPEAFF.

This rearrangement joins TRBV24-1 to TRBJ1-6; 7 bases match TRBD1. CDR3 length: 16 residues. Germline V CDR1 and CDR2: KGHDR, SFDVKD. With V trimmed by 5 bases and J by 8 bases, 11 bases remained unmatched. The CDR3: CATSARGGLGYSPLHF. CDR3 sequence (DNA): TGTGCCACCAGTGCTCGAGGGGGCCTCGGGTATTCACCCCTCCACTTT.

This clone has only a few counts. The V gene is TRBV7-2, the J gene TRBJ1-1; TRBD1 matches 8 bases. There are 12 residues in the CDR3. V trimming: 5 bases; J trimming: 10 bases; junction bases outside the gene matches: 6. Germline V gives CDR1 SGHTA, CDR2 FQGNSA. CDR3 coding DNA: TGTGCCAGCAGCATTGGACAGGGTGGAGCTTTCTTT. The encoded protein is CASSIGQGGAFF.

V is TRBV10-1 and J is TRBJ2-3; perhaps TRBD1 as D (6 bases). Trimming removed 3 bases from V and 9 bases from J, with 22 bases in between. There are 16 residues in the CDR3. CDR1 is WNHNN, CDR2 SYGVQD, per germline (reference sequence). In DNA form, the CDR3 reads TGCGCCAGCAGTGATACCCTCGTCAGGGGTCCAGGAACGCAGTATTTT. Protein sequence: CASSDTLVRGPGTQYF.

The V and J genes are TRBV13 and TRBJ2-5; TRBD1 or TRBD2 may be the D gene (5 bases each). Trimming left V 6 bases short and J 5 bases short, with 16 bases between. Per germline, CDR1 PRHDT and CDR2 FYEKMQ (reference sequence). The CDR3 spans 14 residues. CDR3 loop: CASRAARGLETQYF. The CDR3 nucleotides read TGTGCCAGCAGGGCCGCACGGGGCCTGGAGACCCAGTACTTC. The variable domain in full, with the rest retrieved from reference TRBV13 and TRBJ2-5, is AAGVIQSPRHLIKEKRETATLKCYPIPRHDTVYWYQQGPGQDPQFLISFYEKMQSDKGSIPDRFSAQQFSDYHSELNMSSLELGDSALYFCASRAARGLETQYFGPGTRLLVL.

This clone was recorded only once. This rearrangement joins TRBV5-1 to TRBJ2-6; no firm D call. CDR1 and CDR2 from the germline V gene are SGHRS and YFSETQ. The CDR3 sequence is 16 residues long. Trimming took 4 bases from V and 0 from J, leaving 11 bases between them. The CDR3 is CASSASPPSGANVLTF. DNA for the CDR3: TGCGCCAGCAGCGCCTCACCACCCTCTGGGGCCAACGTCCTGACTTTC.